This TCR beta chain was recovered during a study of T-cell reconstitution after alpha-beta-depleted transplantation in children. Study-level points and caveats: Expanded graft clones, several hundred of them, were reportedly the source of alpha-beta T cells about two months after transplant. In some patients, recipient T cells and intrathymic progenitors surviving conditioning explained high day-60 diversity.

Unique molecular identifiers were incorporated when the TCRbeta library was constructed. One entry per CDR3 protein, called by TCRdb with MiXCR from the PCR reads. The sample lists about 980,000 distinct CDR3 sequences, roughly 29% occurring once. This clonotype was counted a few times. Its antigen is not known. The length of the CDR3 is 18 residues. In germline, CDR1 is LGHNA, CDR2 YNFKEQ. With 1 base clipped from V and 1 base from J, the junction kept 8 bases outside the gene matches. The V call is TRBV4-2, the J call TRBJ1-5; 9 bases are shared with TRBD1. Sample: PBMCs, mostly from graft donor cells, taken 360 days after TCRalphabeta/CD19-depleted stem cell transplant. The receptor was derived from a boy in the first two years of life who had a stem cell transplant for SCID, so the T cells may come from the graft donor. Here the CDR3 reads CASSQGKLTGGSNQPQHF. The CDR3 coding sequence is TGTGCCAGCAGCCAAGGCAAGTTGACAGGGGGAAGCAATCAGCCCCAGCATTTT.